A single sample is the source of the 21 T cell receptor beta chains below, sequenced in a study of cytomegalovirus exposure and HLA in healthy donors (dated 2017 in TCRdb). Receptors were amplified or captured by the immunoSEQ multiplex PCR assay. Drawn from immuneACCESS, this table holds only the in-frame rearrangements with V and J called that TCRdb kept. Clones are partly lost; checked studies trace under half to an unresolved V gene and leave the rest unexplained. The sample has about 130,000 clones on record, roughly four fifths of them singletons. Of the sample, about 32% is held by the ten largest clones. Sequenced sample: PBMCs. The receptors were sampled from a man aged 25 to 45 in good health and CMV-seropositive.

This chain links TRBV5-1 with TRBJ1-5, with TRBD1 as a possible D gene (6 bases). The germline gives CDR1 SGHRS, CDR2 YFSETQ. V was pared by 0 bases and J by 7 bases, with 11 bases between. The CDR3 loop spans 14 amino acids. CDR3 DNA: TGCGCCAGCAGCTTGGAGGGGCAGGGGCAGCCCCAGCATTTT. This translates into CASSLEGQGQPQHF.

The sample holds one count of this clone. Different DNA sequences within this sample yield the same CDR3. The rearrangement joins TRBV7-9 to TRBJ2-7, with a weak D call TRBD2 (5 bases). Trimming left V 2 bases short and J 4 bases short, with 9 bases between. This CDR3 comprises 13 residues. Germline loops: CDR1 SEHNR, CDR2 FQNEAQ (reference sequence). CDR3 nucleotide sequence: TGTGCCAGCAGCTTATCGGGCGGGTACGAGCAGTACTTC. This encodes CASSLSGGYEQYF.

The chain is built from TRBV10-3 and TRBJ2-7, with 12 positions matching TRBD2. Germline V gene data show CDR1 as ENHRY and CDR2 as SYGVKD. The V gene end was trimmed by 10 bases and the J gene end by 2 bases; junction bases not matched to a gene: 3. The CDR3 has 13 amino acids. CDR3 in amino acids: CAKSSGRAYEQYF. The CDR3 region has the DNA TGTGCCAAATCTAGCGGGAGGGCCTACGAGCAGTACTTC.

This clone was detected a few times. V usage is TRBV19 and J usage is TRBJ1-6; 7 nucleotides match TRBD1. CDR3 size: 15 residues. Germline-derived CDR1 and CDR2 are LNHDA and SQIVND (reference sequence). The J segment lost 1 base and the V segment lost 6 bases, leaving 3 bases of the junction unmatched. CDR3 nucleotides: TGTGCCAGTAGGGAACAGGGGTCCTATAATTCACCCCTCCACTTT. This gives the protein CASREQGSYNSPLHF.

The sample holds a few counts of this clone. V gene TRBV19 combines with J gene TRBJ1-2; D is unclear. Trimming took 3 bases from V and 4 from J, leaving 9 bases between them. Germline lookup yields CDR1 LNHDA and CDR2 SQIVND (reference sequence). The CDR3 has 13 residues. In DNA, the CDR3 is TGTGCCAGTAGTATGAACAGTCCCTATGGCTACACCTTC. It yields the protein CASSMNSPYGYTF.

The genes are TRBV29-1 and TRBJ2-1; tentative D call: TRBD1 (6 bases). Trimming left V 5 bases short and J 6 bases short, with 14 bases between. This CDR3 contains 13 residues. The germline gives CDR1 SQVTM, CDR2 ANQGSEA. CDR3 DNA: TGCAGCGTTTTAAGCCCCAGGGGCAATGAGCAGTTCTTC. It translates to CSVLSPRGNEQFF.

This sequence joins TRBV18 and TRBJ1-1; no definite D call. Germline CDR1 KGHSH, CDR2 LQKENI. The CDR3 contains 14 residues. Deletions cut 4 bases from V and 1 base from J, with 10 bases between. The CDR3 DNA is TGTGCCAGCTCACGCAAGGGAGAGAACACTGAAGCTTTCTTT. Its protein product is CASSRKGENTEAFF.

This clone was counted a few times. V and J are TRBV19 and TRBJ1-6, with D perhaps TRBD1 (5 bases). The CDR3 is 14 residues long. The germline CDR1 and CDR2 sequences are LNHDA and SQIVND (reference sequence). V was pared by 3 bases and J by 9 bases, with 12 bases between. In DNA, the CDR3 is TGTGCCAGTAGTATGGAGGGGACTGGTTCACCCCTCCACTTT. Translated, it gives CASSMEGTGSPLHF.

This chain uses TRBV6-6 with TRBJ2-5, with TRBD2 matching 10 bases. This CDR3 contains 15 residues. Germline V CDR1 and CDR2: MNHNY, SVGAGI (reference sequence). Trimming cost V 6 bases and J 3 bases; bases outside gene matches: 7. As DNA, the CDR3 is TGTGCCAGCAGATTGGCCAGCGGGAGGGAAGAGACCCAGTACTTC. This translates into CASRLASGREETQYF.

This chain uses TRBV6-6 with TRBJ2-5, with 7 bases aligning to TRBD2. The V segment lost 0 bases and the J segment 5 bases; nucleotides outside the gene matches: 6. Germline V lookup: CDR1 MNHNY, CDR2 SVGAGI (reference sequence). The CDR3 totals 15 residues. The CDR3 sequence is CASSYSSGVRETQYF. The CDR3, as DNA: TGTGCCAGCAGTTACTCGAGCGGGGTGCGGGAGACCCAGTACTTC.

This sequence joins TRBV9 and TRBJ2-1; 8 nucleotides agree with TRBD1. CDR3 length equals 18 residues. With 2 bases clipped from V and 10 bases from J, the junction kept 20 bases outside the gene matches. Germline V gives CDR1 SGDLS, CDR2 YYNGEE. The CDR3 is CASSVRGRAQGAQTEQFF. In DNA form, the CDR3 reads TGTGCCAGCAGCGTTAGAGGGCGGGCGCAGGGGGCTCAGACCGAGCAGTTCTTC.

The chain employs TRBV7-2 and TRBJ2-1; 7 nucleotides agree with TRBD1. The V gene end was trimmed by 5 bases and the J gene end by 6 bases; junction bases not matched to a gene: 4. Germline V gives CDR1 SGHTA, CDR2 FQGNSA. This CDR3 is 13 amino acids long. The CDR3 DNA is TGTGCCAGCAGCAGGACAGGAGGCAATGAGCAGTTCTTC. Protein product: CASSRTGGNEQFF.

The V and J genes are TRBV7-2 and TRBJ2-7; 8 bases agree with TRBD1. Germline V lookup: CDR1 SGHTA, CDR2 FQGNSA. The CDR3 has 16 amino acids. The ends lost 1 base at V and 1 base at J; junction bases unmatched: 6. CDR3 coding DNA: TGTGCCAGCAGCTTAGGTGGGACAGGCCTTTCCTACGAGCAGTACTTC. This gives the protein CASSLGGTGLSYEQYF.

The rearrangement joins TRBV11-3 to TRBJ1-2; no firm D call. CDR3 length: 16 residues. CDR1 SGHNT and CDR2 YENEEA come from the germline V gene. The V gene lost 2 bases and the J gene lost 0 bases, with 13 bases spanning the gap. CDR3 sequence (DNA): TGTGCCAGCAGCTTATCCCAAAAGGAGTCTAACTATGGCTACACCTTC. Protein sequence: CASSLSQKESNYGYTF.

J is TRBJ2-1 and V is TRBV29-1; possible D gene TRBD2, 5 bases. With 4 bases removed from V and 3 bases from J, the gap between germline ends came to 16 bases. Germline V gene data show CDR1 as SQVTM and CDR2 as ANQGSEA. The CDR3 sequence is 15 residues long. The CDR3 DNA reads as TGCAGCGTTGTTTGGTTTAGCGTTGGCTACAATGAGCAGTTCTTC. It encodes CSVVWFSVGYNEQFF.

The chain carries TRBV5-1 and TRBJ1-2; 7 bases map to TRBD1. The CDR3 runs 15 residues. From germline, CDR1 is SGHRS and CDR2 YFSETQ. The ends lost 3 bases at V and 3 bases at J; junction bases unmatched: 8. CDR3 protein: CASSSRQGNYYGYTF. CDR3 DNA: TGCGCCAGCAGCTCCCGACAGGGCAACTACTATGGCTACACCTTC.

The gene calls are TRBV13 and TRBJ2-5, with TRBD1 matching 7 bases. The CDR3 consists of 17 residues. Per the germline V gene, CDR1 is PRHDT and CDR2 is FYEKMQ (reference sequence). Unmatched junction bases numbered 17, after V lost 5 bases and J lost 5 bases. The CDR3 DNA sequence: TGTGCCAGCAGCCGCAGGGCGACAGGGCGGCCTTGGGAGACCCAGTACTTC. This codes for CASSRRATGRPWETQYF.

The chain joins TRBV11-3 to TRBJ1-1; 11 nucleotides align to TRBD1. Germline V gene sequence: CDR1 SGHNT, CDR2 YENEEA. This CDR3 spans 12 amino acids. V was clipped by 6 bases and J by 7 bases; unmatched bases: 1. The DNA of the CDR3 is TGTGCCAGCAGGGGACAGGGGGGTGAAGCTTTCTTT. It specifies CASRGQGGEAFF.

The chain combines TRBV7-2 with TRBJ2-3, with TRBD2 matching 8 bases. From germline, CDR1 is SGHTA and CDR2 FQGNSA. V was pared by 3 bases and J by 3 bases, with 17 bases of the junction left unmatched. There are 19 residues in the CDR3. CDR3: CASSFPPGSGSPETDTQYF. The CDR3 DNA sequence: TGTGCCAGCAGCTTCCCTCCTGGGAGCGGGAGCCCTGAGACAGATACGCAGTATTTT.

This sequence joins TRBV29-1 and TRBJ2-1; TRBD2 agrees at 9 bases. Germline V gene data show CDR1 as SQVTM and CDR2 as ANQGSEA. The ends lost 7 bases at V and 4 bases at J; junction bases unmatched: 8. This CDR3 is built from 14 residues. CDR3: CSADTTSGYNEQFF. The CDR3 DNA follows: TGCAGCGCCGATACGACTAGCGGATACAATGAGCAGTTCTTC.

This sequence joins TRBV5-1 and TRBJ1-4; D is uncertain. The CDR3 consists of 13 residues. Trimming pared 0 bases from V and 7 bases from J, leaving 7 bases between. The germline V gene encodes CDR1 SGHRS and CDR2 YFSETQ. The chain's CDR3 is CASSLAGVEKLFF. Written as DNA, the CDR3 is TGCGCCAGCAGCTTGGCCGGGGTTGAAAAACTGTTTTTT. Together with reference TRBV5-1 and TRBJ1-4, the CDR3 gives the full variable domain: KAGVTQTPRYLIKTRGQQVTLSCSPISGHRSVSWYQQTPGQGLQFLFEYFSETQRNKGNFPGRFSGRQFSNSRSEMNVSTLELGDSALYLCASSLAGVEKLFFGSGTQLSVL.